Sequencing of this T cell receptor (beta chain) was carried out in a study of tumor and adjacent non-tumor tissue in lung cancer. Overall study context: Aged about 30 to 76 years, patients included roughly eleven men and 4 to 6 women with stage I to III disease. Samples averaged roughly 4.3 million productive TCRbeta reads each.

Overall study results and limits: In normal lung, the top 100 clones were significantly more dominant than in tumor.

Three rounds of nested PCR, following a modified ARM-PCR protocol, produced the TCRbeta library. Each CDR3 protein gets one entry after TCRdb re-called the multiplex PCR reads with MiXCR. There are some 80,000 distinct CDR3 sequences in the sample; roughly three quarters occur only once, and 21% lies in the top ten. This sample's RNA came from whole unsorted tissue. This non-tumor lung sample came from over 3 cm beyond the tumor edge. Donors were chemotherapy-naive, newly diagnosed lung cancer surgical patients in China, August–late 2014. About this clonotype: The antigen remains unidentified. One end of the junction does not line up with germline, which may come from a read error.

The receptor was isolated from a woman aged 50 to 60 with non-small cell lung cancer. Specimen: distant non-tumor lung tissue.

CDR3 amino acids: CASSPTVDTQYF. As DNA, the CDR3 is TGTGCCAGCAGCCCGACTGTCGATACCCAGTATTTT. The chain uses TRBV6-6 and TRBJ2-3, with D unclear. The CDR3 loop spans 12 amino acids. Looked up from germline, CDR1 is MNHNY and CDR2 is SVGAGI (reference sequence).